This T cell receptor (beta chain) was sequenced during a study of cytomegalovirus exposure and HLA in healthy donors. The PCR had 60 Vbeta and 13 Jbeta primers. Clones were sequenced by immunoSEQ multiplex PCR, and TCRdb holds only the in-frame ones, with some missing. The sample carries some 100,000 clones, around 80% recorded once. V lost 0 bases and J lost 3, with 18 bases in between. Per germline, CDR1 SNHLY and CDR2 FYNNEI. The CDR3 covers 17 residues. The sequenced sample was PBMCs. This TCR was recovered from a female donor in good health and CMV-seronegative. V usage is TRBV2 and J usage is TRBJ2-7; perhaps TRBD2 as D (7 bases). CDR3 protein: CASSEALFAGADYEQYF. The CDR3 DNA follows: TGTGCCAGCAGTGAAGCGCTTTTTGCGGGGGCCGACTACGAGCAGTACTTC.